The 5 T cell receptor beta chains below come from one sample, sequenced in a study of immune evolution from preneoplasia to lung adenocarcinoma (dated by TCRdb to the early 2020s). Receptor libraries were prepared by the immunoSEQ multiplex PCR assay. TCRdb holds this immuneACCESS table with in-frame rearrangements only. Some clones are missing; in checked studies, unresolved V genes explain under half, and the rest has no known cause. For this sample there are 14,000 to 15,000 clones; around 84% appear just once. The ten biggest clones cover 2.5% to 3.5% of the sample. The sequenced sample consisted of FFPE minimally invasive lung adenocarcinoma tissue. The sample's cell subset or site, from its label and the paper: micro-invasive lung adenocarcinoma (MIA). The receptors were gathered from a person aged 55 to 79 with lung adenocarcinoma.

The chain recombines TRBV20-1 with TRBJ2-7; 8 bases fit TRBD1. This CDR3 region has 10 residues. Germline V gives CDR1 DFQATT, CDR2 SNEGSKA (reference sequence). With V trimmed by 5 bases and J by 11 bases, 5 bases remained unmatched. The DNA for the CDR3 is TGCAGTGCTCGCGGACAGGGCGAGTACTTC. It codes for CSARGQGEYF.

The chain uses TRBV19 and TRBJ1-5; D is unresolved. Trimming took 9 bases from V and 2 from J, leaving 11 bases between them. The CDR3 consists of 13 residues. CDR1 is LNHDA, CDR2 SQIVND, per germline (reference sequence). The DNA for the CDR3 is TGTGCCAGCAAGTATGAGGGCAATCAGCCCCAGCATTTT. Translated: CASKYEGNQPQHF.

The chain carries TRBV2 and TRBJ2-3, with unresolved D. The V gene's germline CDR1 is SNHLY and CDR2 FYNNEI. Trimming shortened V by 1 base and J by 8 bases, and 10 bases separated the two germline ends. This CDR3 is 13 amino acids long. CDR3: CASSEEFRVTQYF. Here the CDR3 DNA reads TGTGCCAGCAGTGAAGAGTTTCGGGTTACGCAGTATTTT.

The chain links TRBV28 to TRBJ2-3; TRBD2 agrees at 12 bases. Germline V lookup: CDR1 MDHEN, CDR2 SYDVKM. The CDR3 totals 22 residues. With 2 bases clipped from V and 3 bases from J, the junction kept 21 bases outside the gene matches. Here the CDR3 DNA reads TGTGCCAGCAGTTTAACAAACCCGGGCCCTAGCGGGAGGGCCGTTGAGACAGATACGCAGTATTTT. Protein: CASSLTNPGPSGRAVETDTQYF.

The V call is TRBV18, the J call TRBJ1-1; D remains ambiguous. Germline V lookup: CDR1 KGHSH, CDR2 LQKENI. V was trimmed by 6 bases and J by 5 bases, leaving 7 bases between them. The CDR3 spans 11 residues. CDR3 coding DNA: TGTGCCAGCTCGATGGGGACTGAAGCTTTCTTT. Its translation is CASSMGTEAFF.